This section outlines one T cell receptor (beta chain) sequence together with its context. This sample is part of a study of OX40 agonist ivuxolimab in advanced cancers. Here immunoSEQ multiplex PCR was the method, and the copy in TCRdb shows in-frame clones only, minus some. The table lists 100,000 to 150,000 clones, 80% to 95% of them singletons, with under 0.95% in the top ten. The germline V and J ends were trimmed by 5 bases and 4 bases, with 9 bases remaining between them. CDR1 SGHRS and CDR2 YFSETQ come from the germline V gene. The CDR3 spans 13 residues. This TCR came from an adult with an advanced solid tumor such as melanoma, head and neck, liver or kidney cancer. V gene TRBV5-1 combines with J gene TRBJ1-4; D call uncertain. The sample in question was CD4+ or CD8+ T cells sorted from blood, obtained in a trial of the OX40 agonist ivuxolimab. The CDR3 bases are TGCGCCAGCAGACCTCCGGGTAATGAAAAACTGTTTTTT. It specifies CASRPPGNEKLFF. The variable domain in full, completed from reference TRBV5-1 and TRBJ1-4, reads KAGVTQTPRYLIKTRGQQVTLSCSPISGHRSVSWYQQTPGQGLQFLFEYFSETQRNKGNFPGRFSGRQFSNSRSEMNVSTLELGDSALYLCASRPPGNEKLFFGSGTQLSVL.